This T cell receptor beta chain emerged from a study of tumor-infiltrating lymphocytes in primary liver carcinoma. About the study: Surgical resection was the treatment these patients received for primary liver carcinoma.

As concerns this clonotype: The antigen remains undetermined.

Production of TCR beta cDNA used around 460 ng total RNA together with a constant-region primer. Sequencing libraries for TCR beta derived from three nested multiplex PCR rounds that used slightly modified ARM-PCR. Investigators reported that the first two PCR rounds, at 10 cycles each, used TRBV1-TRBV30 forward primers with a C-beta reverse primer. Via MiXCR, TCRdb re-called the multiplex PCR reads, giving one row per CDR3 protein. The sample has 250,000 to 400,000 distinct CDR3 sequences; about 62% are singletons. It was unsorted whole blood that yielded blood RNA, and germline DNA was also extracted. Findings of the study overall: Paired tumor-adjacent and tumor-blood samples overlapped less than tumor region pairs did.

The CDR3 loop spans 14 amino acids. V gave up 1 base and J gave up 5 bases, with 11 bases separating them. The germline CDR1 and CDR2 sequences are LNHNV and YYDKDF (reference sequence). The chain recombines TRBV15 with TRBJ1-2, with D unresolved. Sequenced sample: peripheral blood. The TCR originated in a man aged 40-49 years with primary liver carcinoma and hepatitis B virus infection. This CDR3 reads CATSRGGEYYGYTF. The CDR3 DNA is TGTGCCACCAGCAGAGGTGGGGAATATTATGGCTACACCTTC.